This TCR beta chain stems from a study of T-cell reconstitution after alpha-beta-depleted transplantation in children. This clonotype was detected only a few times. The germline V gene encodes CDR1 SGHDN and CDR2 FVKESK. The CDR3 sequence is 17 residues long. Between the trimmed V and J ends, which lost 0 bases and 0 bases, there was a span of 11 bases. A TCRbeta library incorporating unique molecular identifiers was prepared. Each CDR3 protein is one row after TCRdb ran MiXCR on the PCR reads. The table has about 490,000 distinct CDR3 sequences, roughly a tenth seen once; the top ten hold about 2.1%.

The chain is built from TRBV14 and TRBJ2-2; D is unclear. The sequences come from PBMCs, collected before TCRalphabeta/CD19-depleted stem cell transplant. The clonotype comes from a child under 10 years old with inherited bone marrow failure, due to receive a stem cell transplant. CDR3 sequence (DNA): TGTGCCAGCAGCCAAGAAACACTTTTAGCGAACACCGGGGAGCTGTTTTTT. This gives the protein CASSQETLLANTGELFF.